The clone carrying this T cell receptor (beta chain) was seen at least ten times. Its antigen is not known. The CDR3 contains 12 residues. CDR1 and CDR2 from the germline V gene are MNHEY and SVGAGI. V was shortened by 6 bases and J by 6 bases, with 6 bases between the two germline ends. The entry originates in a study of T-cell memory formation after mild COVID-19. Study-wide findings and caveats: Contracting CD4+ clones sat mainly in CM and EM; CD8+ in EMRA. In second-wave clones peaking day 37, SARS-CoV-2 specificity remained unconfirmed. The pre-infection memory compartment contained some responding clones, suggesting cross-reactive memory joined.

From the 5' RACE reads, TCRdb called clonotypes with MiXCR, one entry per CDR3 protein. The top ten clones hold roughly 20% of a sample with roughly 300,000 distinct CDR3 sequences, roughly an eighth of them seen once. The V gene is TRBV6-5, the J gene TRBJ1-6, with D unresolved. What was sequenced was PBMCs or a T cell subset sorted from them (not recorded which). The sequence was obtained from a man between 18 and 29 years old who had mild COVID-19 (a few samples of this study predate the infection). Cell type and time point are not known. The CDR3 loop reads CASSFLNSPLHF. CDR3 DNA sequence: TGTGCCAGCAGCTTTCTTAATTCACCCCTCCACTTT.